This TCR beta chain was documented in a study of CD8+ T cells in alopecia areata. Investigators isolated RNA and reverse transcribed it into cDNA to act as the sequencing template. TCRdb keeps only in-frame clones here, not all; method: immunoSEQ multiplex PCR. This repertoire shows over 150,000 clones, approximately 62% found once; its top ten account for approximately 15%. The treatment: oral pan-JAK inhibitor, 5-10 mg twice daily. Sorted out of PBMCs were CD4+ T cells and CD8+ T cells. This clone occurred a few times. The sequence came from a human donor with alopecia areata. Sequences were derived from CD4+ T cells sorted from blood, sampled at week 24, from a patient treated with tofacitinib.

The CDR3 bases are TGCAGCGTTGGCCTTGGGAGGGCCAACGTCCTGACTTTC. Its translation is CSVGLGRANVLTF. The rearrangement links TRBV29-1 to TRBJ2-6; no clear D. The CDR3 loop spans 13 amino acids. Germline assignment: CDR1 SQVTM and CDR2 ANQGSEA. The V end lost 4 bases, the J end lost 5 bases, and 9 bases lay between the germline ends.